This T cell receptor beta chain appears in the sequencing data of a study of shared clonotypes between healthy human individuals. Repertoires were generated with immunoSEQ multiplex PCR, while TCRdb's copy carries only in-frame clones and drops some. The repertoire includes more than 550,000 clones, approximately 90% of them detected once, and roughly 22% sits in the top ten. In regard to this clone: Its antigen is not known.

Study-level points and caveats: Estimated richness was generally greater in naive than memory subsets.

The V gene end was trimmed by 5 bases and the J gene end by 4 bases; junction bases not matched to a gene: 17. Germline CDR1 is MDHEN and CDR2 is SYDVKM. This CDR3 contains 19 residues. Naive CD8 cells comprised CD45RO-negative, CCR7-positively selected cells, excluding terminally differentiated effector memory CD45RA+ cells. This receptor was obtained from a man in his thirties or forties in good health. The chain combines TRBV28 with TRBJ2-2; 9 bases line up with TRBD1. Sequenced material: naive CD8+ T cells sorted from blood. This CDR3 is CASSTQVNRDRVGTGELFF. The CDR3 DNA sequence: TGTGCCAGCAGTACCCAGGTCAACCGGGACAGGGTTGGCACCGGGGAGCTGTTTTTT.